Reported below is one T cell receptor (beta chain). The data are from a study of shared T cell receptors in the human thymus. Some clones are missing from TCRdb's copy, which holds only in-frame ones; the method was immunoSEQ multiplex PCR. The data show 700,000 to 750,000 clones, 80% to 90% seen once. V shed 3 bases and J 2 bases; nucleotides not matched to a gene: 9. Per germline, CDR1 SGHRS and CDR2 YFSETQ. This CDR3 is built from 16 residues. This sample was shared with a second study, whose subject was human thymus T cells. That publication notes: Corrective surgery for congenital heart defects was being performed on the healthy Finnish infants who were the donors. Thymus specimens were resections from corrective heart surgery. Usage of V and J genes appeared biased in thymic and blood repertoires. Related reports documented highly overlapping thymic repertoires among unrelated individuals.

V and J are TRBV5-1 and TRBJ2-5; TRBD1 matches 8 bases. This receptor was taken from a girl less than two years old with a congenital heart defect. Sample: thymocytes. CDR3 residues: CASSYGQGLLQETQYF. The CDR3 nucleotides read TGCGCCAGCAGCTACGGACAGGGACTGTTGCAAGAGACCCAGTACTTC.